The 27 T cell receptor beta chains presented below share a single source sample, sequenced in a study of T cells in tuberculosis. The table came from immunoSEQ multiplex PCR; TCRdb's copy has only in-frame clones and leaves some out. The repertoire holds some 49,000 clones, 90% to 95% seen once, with over 1.1% in the top ten. Time point here: new active TB diagnosis, blood taken before or within 7 days of starting treatment. The sample here was PBMCs, taken at tuberculosis diagnosis. Receptors originate from an adult with tuberculosis.

V gene TRBV30 combines with J gene TRBJ1-6; possibly TRBD1 for D (5 bases). This CDR3 spans 14 amino acids. V was shortened by 3 bases and J by 7 bases, with 13 bases between the two germline ends. Looked up from germline, CDR1 is GTSNPN and CDR2 is SVGIG (reference sequence). The CDR3 is CAWRSGSLNSPLHF. DNA of the CDR3: TGTGCCTGGAGGTCAGGGTCCCTCAATTCACCCCTCCACTTT.

The rearrangement joins TRBV10-2 to TRBJ1-2; D possibly corresponds to TRBD1 (6 bases). The CDR3 loop spans 12 amino acids. Germline assignment: CDR1 WSHSY and CDR2 SAAADI. Trimming took 6 bases from V and 7 from J, leaving 12 bases between them. The CDR3 sequence: CASRPTGGGYTF. For the CDR3, the DNA is TGCGCCAGCAGACCGACAGGAGGTGGCTACACCTTC.

The DNA for the CDR3 is TGTGCCTGGAGTGCTCAAGGGGGTTTGAACACTGAAGCTTTCTTT. It is translated as CAWSAQGGLNTEAFF. The chain employs TRBV30 and TRBJ1-1; D possibly corresponds to TRBD1 (6 bases). The V end lost 1 base, the J end lost 0 bases, and 12 bases lay between the germline ends. CDR1 and CDR2 from the germline V gene are GTSNPN and SVGIG (reference sequence). The length of the CDR3 is 15 residues.

The chain uses TRBV28 and TRBJ1-5; 8 nucleotides line up with TRBD1. With 1 base clipped from V and 0 bases from J, the junction kept 5 bases outside the gene matches. The germline CDR1 and CDR2 sequences are MDHEN and SYDVKM. The CDR3 consists of 17 residues. The CDR3 nucleotides are TGTGCCAGCAGTTTATTAACAGGGGGGGATAGCAATCAGCCCCAGCATTTT. Protein: CASSLLTGGDSNQPQHF.

There are a few counts of this clone. The chain joins TRBV6-5 to TRBJ1-1; the D is unclear. CDR1 is MNHEY, CDR2 SVGAGI, per germline. The ends were cut back, 5 bases at V and 2 bases at J, with 12 bases in the middle. The CDR3 runs to 14 residues. CDR3 in DNA: TGTGCCAGCAGTCGCGGCGGGCTAAACACTGAAGCTTTCTTT. Residues: CASSRGGLNTEAFF.

The genes are TRBV10-3 and TRBJ2-1; TRBD2 agrees at 9 bases. This CDR3 has 20 residues. V shed 4 bases and J 4 bases; nucleotides not matched to a gene: 20. Germline CDR1 is ENHRY and CDR2 is SYGVKD. CDR3 loop: CAISAPTRVESSGAYNEQFF. The CDR3, as DNA: TGTGCCATCAGTGCCCCCACCAGGGTGGAGTCTAGCGGGGCGTACAATGAGCAGTTCTTC.

This chain uses TRBV7-9 with TRBJ1-1; tentative D call: TRBD1 (5 bases). The CDR3 covers 14 residues. V was shortened by 4 bases and J by 0 bases, with 9 bases between the two germline ends. The germline CDR1 and CDR2 sequences are SEHNR and FQNEAQ (reference sequence). The CDR3 DNA is TGTGCCAGCAGCTCCAGGGACTTGAACACTGAAGCTTTCTTT. It translates to CASSSRDLNTEAFF.

This chain joins TRBV5-6 and TRBJ2-7; tentatively, D is TRBD1 (7 bases). V gave up 4 bases and J gave up 0 bases, with 20 bases separating them. This CDR3 comprises 17 residues. Germline CDR1 SGHDT, CDR2 YYEEEE. Here the CDR3 reads CASSGRDSRISSYEQYF. In DNA, the CDR3 is TGTGCCAGCAGCGGGCGGGACAGCCGAATTTCCTCCTACGAGCAGTACTTC.

The sample holds a few counts of this clone. V is TRBV28 and J is TRBJ1-3; 8 positions agree with TRBD1. The CDR3 sequence is 17 residues long. Per germline, CDR1 MDHEN and CDR2 SYDVKM. The ends lost 2 bases at V and 7 bases at J; junction bases unmatched: 13. CDR3 residues: CASSLTGTGRAWNTIYF. The DNA for the CDR3 is TGTGCCAGCAGTTTAACCGGGACAGGAAGAGCGTGGAACACCATATATTTT.

The chain carries TRBV5-1 and TRBJ1-4, with D possibly matching TRBD1 (6 bases). The CDR3 runs to 13 residues. The V end was cut by 4 bases, the J end by 13 bases, with 17 bases between. Germline CDR1 SGHRS, CDR2 YFSETQ. In DNA form, the CDR3 reads TGCGCCAGCAGCCCGGGGGGGCGACATACACTGTTTTTT. Protein sequence: CASSPGGRHTLFF.

The genes are TRBV27 and TRBJ2-7, with a weak D call TRBD1 (6 bases). Germline values: CDR1 MNHEY, CDR2 SMNVEV (reference sequence). Deletions cut 2 bases from V and 2 bases from J, with 13 bases between. The CDR3 sequence is 15 residues long. CDR3 protein: CASSLVGTITYEQYF. DNA for the CDR3: TGTGCCAGCAGTTTAGTTGGGACAATAACCTACGAGCAGTACTTC.

The chain links TRBV6-5 to TRBJ2-2, with D possibly being TRBD1 (5 bases). V dropped 2 bases and J dropped 6 bases, with 10 bases sitting between them. The CDR3 totals 14 residues. Germline CDR1 and CDR2: MNHEY and SVGAGI. The chain's CDR3 is CASSYRGLSGELFF. CDR3 sequence (DNA): TGTGCCAGCAGTTACAGGGGCCTCTCCGGGGAGCTGTTTTTT.

As for this clone: The same CDR3 also results from other DNA sequences found in this sample. V is TRBV5-6 and J is TRBJ1-1; D is unresolved. CDR3 length: 13 amino acids. Germline lookup yields CDR1 SGHDT and CDR2 YYEEEE. Trimming pared 0 bases from V and 1 base from J, leaving 4 bases between. This CDR3 is CASSLGRNTEAFF. CDR3 coding DNA: TGTGCCAGCAGCTTGGGGAGGAACACTGAAGCTTTCTTT.

The V gene is TRBV6-5, the J gene TRBJ1-2; the D is unclear. Trimming cost V 2 bases and J 4 bases, with 17 bases left between them. CDR1 and CDR2 (germline): MNHEY, SVGAGI. There are 16 residues in the CDR3. CDR3 DNA: TGTGCCAGCAGTTACCAATCCCTGAACAGCCGCTATGGCTACACCTTC. Its translation: CASSYQSLNSRYGYTF.

This chain links TRBV19 with TRBJ1-1; D gene unclear. Trimming removed 1 base at V and 0 bases at J, with 12 bases between. There are 16 residues in the CDR3. In germline, CDR1 is LNHDA, CDR2 SQIVND (reference sequence). CDR3 region: CASSIGGQSVNTEAFF. CDR3 nucleotides: TGTGCCAGTAGTATAGGTGGGCAGTCGGTGAACACTGAAGCTTTCTTT.

The rearrangement joins TRBV30 to TRBJ2-1, with 9 bases identical to TRBD2. The CDR3 has 17 amino acids. The V gene end was trimmed by 4 bases and the J gene end by 5 bases; junction bases not matched to a gene: 15. Germline V gene sequence: CDR1 GTSNPN, CDR2 SVGIG (reference sequence). CDR3 loop: CAWNTHPPLAGNNEQFF. In DNA, the CDR3 is TGTGCCTGGAACACCCACCCCCCCCTAGCGGGAAACAATGAGCAGTTCTTC.

The V gene is TRBV5-4, the J gene TRBJ1-6; TRBD1 matches 9 bases. V shed 5 bases and J 4 bases; nucleotides not matched to a gene: 4. In germline, CDR1 is SGHNT, CDR2 YYREEE (reference sequence). The CDR3 spans 15 residues. The CDR3 protein is CASRADRGYNSPLHF. Here the CDR3 DNA reads TGTGCCAGCAGAGCTGACAGGGGGTATAATTCACCCCTCCACTTT.

CDR3: CASSEYKFTDTQYF. The CDR3 region has the DNA TGTGCCAGCAGTGAATATAAATTCACAGATACGCAGTATTTT. This chain links TRBV2 with TRBJ2-3; D remains ambiguous. The length of the CDR3 is 14 residues. Deletions cut 2 bases from V and 2 bases from J, with 8 bases between. The germline gives CDR1 SNHLY, CDR2 FYNNEI.

This chain connects TRBV7-9 to TRBJ2-7, with a tentative D call TRBD2 (5 bases). V was cut by 5 bases and J by 0 bases, with 14 bases left in between. Germline CDR1 and CDR2: SEHNR and FQNEAQ (reference sequence). The CDR3 spans 15 residues. The CDR3 protein is CASSPVGASSYEQYF. The CDR3 DNA sequence: TGTGCCAGCAGCCCGGTGGGAGCGAGCTCCTACGAGCAGTACTTC. Based on the CDR3 plus reference TRBV7-9 and TRBJ2-7, the full variable domain is DTGVSQNPRHKITKRGQNVTFRCDPISEHNRLYWYRQTLGQGPEFLTYFQNEAQLEKSRLLSDRFSAERPKGSFSTLEIQRTEQGDSAMYLCASSPVGASSYEQYFGPGTRLTVT.

V usage is TRBV28 and J usage is TRBJ2-1, with 8 bases fitting TRBD1. From germline, CDR1 is MDHEN and CDR2 SYDVKM. J lost 7 bases, V lost 9 bases, and 11 bases had no gene match. The CDR3 loop spans 14 amino acids. The CDR3 sequence: CASKTSGGANEQFF. The CDR3 nucleotides are TGTGCCAGTAAGACCTCAGGGGGCGCAAATGAGCAGTTCTTC.

This clone was counted only a few times. This rearrangement joins TRBV4-2 to TRBJ2-7, with 7 bases matching TRBD2. CDR3 length equals 14 residues. Germline CDR1 and CDR2: LGHNA and YNFKEQ. The ends lost 5 bases at V and 7 bases at J; junction bases unmatched: 11. Here the CDR3 DNA reads TGTGCCAGCAGCTCGAGGACTAGTTCAAGGGAGCAGTACTTC. This codes for CASSSRTSSREQYF.

The J gene is TRBJ2-7, the V gene TRBV25-1, with 9 bases lining up with TRBD1. V shed 8 bases, J shed 1 base, and the junction held 15 bases outside the gene matches. CDR3 length: 17 residues. Germline V gene data show CDR1 as MGHDK and CDR2 as SYGVNS. As DNA, the CDR3 is TGTGCCAGCCGCCCTACGGCGGGACAGGGAGGATCCTACGAGCAGTACTTC. Amino acids: CASRPTAGQGGSYEQYF.

This chain connects TRBV9 to TRBJ1-1; D gene uncertain. V was clipped by 4 bases and J by 0 bases, with 7 bases between them. The CDR3 is 13 amino acids. The germline V gene encodes CDR1 SGDLS and CDR2 YYNGEE. The CDR3 loop reads CASSIRMNTEAFF. The CDR3 coding sequence is TGTGCCAGCAGCATCCGTATGAACACTGAAGCTTTCTTT.

The CDR3 loop is CASSRTGAGYEQYF. The CDR3 DNA reads TGCGCCAGCAGCCGGACAGGGGCGGGTTACGAGCAGTACTTC. The genes are TRBV5-1 and TRBJ2-7; TRBD1 matches at 9 bases. CDR3 size: 14 residues. Germline assignment: CDR1 SGHRS and CDR2 YFSETQ. The ends lost 4 bases at V and 4 bases at J; junction bases unmatched: 6.

The chain couples TRBV14 to TRBJ2-7, with 7 bases that match TRBD2. J gave up 5 bases and V 1 base, and 2 bases lay outside the gene matches. CDR1 and CDR2 from the germline V gene are SGHDN and FVKESK. The CDR3 sequence is 13 residues long. CDR3 in amino acids: CASSQGGGHEQYF. The CDR3 nucleotides read TGTGCCAGCAGCCAAGGGGGGGGTCACGAGCAGTACTTC.

This chain joins TRBV2 and TRBJ2-6; D is perhaps TRBD2 (6 bases). Per the germline V gene, CDR1 is SNHLY and CDR2 is FYNNEI. Trimming shortened V by 8 bases and J by 3 bases, and 14 bases separated the two germline ends. The CDR3 totals 15 residues. DNA of the CDR3: TGTGCCAGCGTGTGGGGGGTCGGTGGGGCCAACGTCCTGACTTTC. This translates into CASVWGVGGANVLTF.

V gene TRBV7-9 combines with J gene TRBJ2-7; TRBD2 is a possible D gene (6 bases). The V gene lost 1 base and the J gene lost 0 bases, with 10 bases spanning the gap. There are 15 residues in the CDR3. Germline lookup yields CDR1 SEHNR and CDR2 FQNEAQ (reference sequence). CDR3 nucleotides: TGTGCCAGCAGCTTAGATCGCGGGACCTCCTACGAGCAGTACTTC. Amino acids: CASSLDRGTSYEQYF.